This T cell receptor (beta chain) was recorded in a study of T-cell memory formation after mild COVID-19. Barcoded TCR alpha and TCR beta cDNA libraries with UMIs came from 5'RACE using constant-segment primers. TCRdb redid the calling of the 5' RACE reads with MiXCR, one entry per CDR3 protein. The sample gives more than 250,000 distinct CDR3 sequences, 16% of which show up once; roughly 21% is in the top ten. From germline, CDR1 is KGHSH and CDR2 LQKENI. The CDR3 runs 14 residues. V lost 0 bases, J lost 5 bases, and 8 bases lay in between. On this clonotype: Its antigen is still unknown.

General study points: Shrinking CD4+ clones resided mostly in CM and EM, and CD8+ ones in EMRA. There was a balanced CD4/CD8 profile in clones contracting day 15 to 85, and later expanders leaned CD4+.

The chain has TRBV18 and TRBJ1-5, with a tentative D call TRBD1 (5 bases). Sequencing input: PBMCs or a T cell subset sorted from them (not recorded which). This sequence was found in a man between 18 and 29 years old who had mild COVID-19 (a few samples of this study predate the infection). Cell type and time point are not known. CDR3 sequence reads: CASSPPDRDQPQHF. The CDR3 nucleotides read TGTGCCAGCTCACCACCCGACAGAGATCAGCCCCAGCATTTT.